The 7 T cell receptor beta chains given below trace back to one sample, sequenced in a study of cytomegalovirus exposure and HLA in healthy donors. PCR involved 60 Vbeta and 13 Jbeta primers. Generated by immunoSEQ multiplex PCR, the TCRdb table keeps only in-frame clones and is missing some. The data show approximately 56,000 clones, about 71% seen once. Input material: PBMCs. These receptors came from a woman aged 45-59 years in good health and CMV-seropositive.

Concerning this clone: A junction boundary mismatches the germline segment, possibly from a read error. The CDR3 nucleotides read TGTGCTAGCAGCGTTGGACAGGACACCGGGGAGCTGTTTTTT. This sequence encodes CASSVGQDTGELFF. The chain combines TRBV7-7 with TRBJ2-2, with TRBD1 matching over 7 bases. Germline loops: CDR1 SSHAT, CDR2 FNYEAQ (reference sequence). This CDR3 is 14 amino acids long.

The chain couples TRBV7-9 to TRBJ1-2; 7 bases map to TRBD1. Germline CDR1 SEHNR, CDR2 FQNEAQ (reference sequence). The CDR3 spans 14 residues. J was trimmed by 6 bases and V by 4 bases; bases with no gene match: 8. The CDR3 reads CASSYPGTVDGYTF. The CDR3, as DNA: TGTGCCAGCAGCTATCCCGGGACAGTTGATGGCTACACCTTC.

This chain joins TRBV27 and TRBJ2-3, with 7 positions matching TRBD1. The germline V gene has CDR1 MNHEY and CDR2 SMNVEV (reference sequence). CDR3 size: 12 residues. J was trimmed by 5 bases and V by 10 bases; bases with no gene match: 6. This chain's CDR3 is CATIDRVDTQYF. In DNA form, the CDR3 reads TGTGCCACGATAGACAGGGTAGATACGCAGTATTTT.

This clone appeared a few times. This chain connects TRBV14 to TRBJ1-1; no definite D call. The CDR3 covers 17 residues. Trimming removed 0 bases at V and 0 bases at J, with 14 bases between. CDR1 is SGHDN and CDR2 is FVKESK in the germline V gene. This CDR3 reads CASSQDEYPSLNTEAFF. CDR3 nucleotides: TGTGCCAGCAGCCAAGATGAGTACCCGAGCCTGAACACTGAAGCTTTCTTT.

Notes on this clone: This specimen includes other DNA sequences encoding the same CDR3. The chain recombines TRBV5-6 with TRBJ1-2; D possibly corresponds to TRBD1 (5 bases). The CDR3 runs to 15 residues. Germline CDR1 SGHDT, CDR2 YYEEEE. V lost 3 bases and J 0 bases, leaving 12 bases between the germline ends. CDR3 protein: CASSWGVGPNYGYTF. CDR3 sequence (DNA): TGTGCCAGCAGCTGGGGGGTCGGACCTAACTATGGCTACACCTTC. The full variable domain, in which reference TRBV5-6 and TRBJ1-2 provide the parts outside the CDR3, is DAGVTQSPTHLIKTRGQQVTLRCSPKSGHDTVSWYQQALGQGPQFIFQYYEEEERQRGNFPDRFSGHQFPNYSSELNVNALLLGDSALYLCASSWGVGPNYGYTFGSGTRLTVV.

This sequence joins TRBV7-2 and TRBJ2-7, with TRBD2 identical over 9 bases. The CDR3 totals 17 residues. V shed 1 base, J shed 3 bases, and the junction held 10 bases outside the gene matches. Germline assignment: CDR1 SGHTA and CDR2 FQGNSA. Here the CDR3 reads CASSLVGPGTSLYEQYF. The CDR3 DNA reads as TGTGCCAGCAGCTTAGTAGGCCCCGGGACTAGCCTCTACGAGCAGTACTTC.

The chain couples TRBV6-1 to TRBJ2-1; 12 bases are shared with TRBD2. CDR1 is MNHNS, CDR2 SASEGT, per germline. V was pared by 4 bases and J by 4 bases, with 5 bases of the junction left unmatched. The CDR3 has 16 amino acids. Here the CDR3 reads CASSGRTSGAYNEQFF. The CDR3 DNA follows: TGTGCCAGCAGTGGCCGGACTAGCGGGGCGTACAATGAGCAGTTCTTC.